This T cell receptor (beta chain) was retrieved from a study of STAT5B mutations in CD4+ large granular lymphocyte leukemia. Findings and limits, study-wide: Patient CD4-sorted repertoires looked more clonal than healthy CD4+ repertoires, even without putative leukemic clones.

The assay was run at survey level. The data were produced by immunoSEQ multiplex PCR, yet TCRdb's version contains in-frame clones alone and is incomplete. The sample consists of 25,000 to 40,000 clones, roughly 76% of them appearing once. With respect to this clone: Its antigen is unknown.

Material for sequencing was CD4+ T cells from blood buffy coats. The clonotype was recovered from a human donor in good health.

CDR3 residues: CASSQVQDITNYGYTF. CDR3 in DNA: TGTGCCAGCAGCCAAGTACAGGACATTACTAACTATGGCTACACCTTC. The rearrangement links TRBV4-2 to TRBJ1-2, with a weak D call TRBD1 (5 bases). Trimming removed 1 base from V and 0 bases from J, with 12 bases in between. The CDR3 length is 16 residues. Germline V CDR1 and CDR2: LGHNA, YNFKEQ.